The sequence of this T cell receptor beta chain was determined in a study of blood T cell repertoires in COVID-19. Within 2 weeks of study entry, exposed participants had contacted a PCR-confirmed or clinician-diagnosed COVID-19 case. TCRdb's table, derived via immunoSEQ multiplex PCR, lists solely in-frame clones and lacks some. This table holds about 280,000 clones, roughly 80% found once. The V gene's germline CDR1 is LGHDT and CDR2 YNNKEL (reference sequence). This CDR3 spans 14 amino acids. Trimming left V 1 base short and J 5 bases short, with 11 bases between. The gene calls are TRBV3-1 (or the pseudogene TRBV3-2) and TRBJ2-5; maybe TRBD2 (5 bases). The sequence derives from a middle-aged man who had been exposed to COVID-19. Specimen: PBMCs or T cells enriched from blood (not recorded which). Here the CDR3 DNA reads TGTGCCAGCAGCCAAGTAACTAGGAGGGAGACCCAGTACTTC. Its translation: CASSQVTRRETQYF.